Reported below is one T cell receptor (beta chain). The CDR3 is 14 amino acids. The ends were cut back, 1 base at V and 0 bases at J, with 8 bases in the middle. The germline CDR1 and CDR2 sequences are SGDLS and YYNGEE. The data were taken from a study of Tregs in tolerant kidney transplant recipients. Clones were read by immunoSEQ multiplex PCR, and TCRdb kept only the in-frame ones, dropping some. The data contain tens of thousands of clones, 75% to 95% of them singletons. The specimen comprised Tregs from blood, sampled before the transplant. J is TRBJ2-7 and V is TRBV9, with D unclear. The receptor's source is a human donor who received a combined kidney and bone marrow transplant. DNA of the CDR3: TGTGCCAGCAGCGTATCCCCTCTCTCCTACGAGCAGTACTTC. Its protein is CASSVSPLSYEQYF.